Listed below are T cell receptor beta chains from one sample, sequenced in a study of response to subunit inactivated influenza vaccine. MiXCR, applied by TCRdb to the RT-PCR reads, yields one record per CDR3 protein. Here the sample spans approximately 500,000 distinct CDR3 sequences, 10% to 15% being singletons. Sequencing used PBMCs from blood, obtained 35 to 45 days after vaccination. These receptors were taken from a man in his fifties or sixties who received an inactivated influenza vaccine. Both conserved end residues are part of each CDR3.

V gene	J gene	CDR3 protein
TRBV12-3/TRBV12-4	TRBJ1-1	CASSTGPLEAFF
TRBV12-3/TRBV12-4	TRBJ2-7	CASSQWGALIYF
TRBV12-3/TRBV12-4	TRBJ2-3	CASSFGRAAKGTDTQYF
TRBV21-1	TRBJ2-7	CASSTLTLQGTIYEQYF
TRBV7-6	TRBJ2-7	CASSSGQGSEQYF
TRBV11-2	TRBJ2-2	CASSSTRSGELFF
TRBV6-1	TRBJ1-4	CASSPRQGWEKLFF
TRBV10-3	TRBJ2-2	CATVAGTRNTGELFF
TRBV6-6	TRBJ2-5	CASSYSLASQYF
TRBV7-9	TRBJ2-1	CASSFDIYNEQFF
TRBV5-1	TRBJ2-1	CASSLRRTSGSSYNEQFF
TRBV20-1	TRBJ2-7	CSARVGSGGVYEQYF
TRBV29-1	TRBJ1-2	CSVEAIPYGYTF
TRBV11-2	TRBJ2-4	CANRTSGPIAKNIQYF
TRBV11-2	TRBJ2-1	CASSLDPSGSFFF
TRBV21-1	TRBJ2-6	CASSNPSRDGVSGANVLTF
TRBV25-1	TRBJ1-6	CASSVKNSSPLHF
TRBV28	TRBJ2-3	CASSTRTSGSADTQYF
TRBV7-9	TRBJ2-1	CASSLLSSGTYNEQFF
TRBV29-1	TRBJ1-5	CSAGVGHPQHF
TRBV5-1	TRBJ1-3	CASSPDRDVDTIYF
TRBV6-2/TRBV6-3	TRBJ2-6	CASSYYGTSGANVLTF
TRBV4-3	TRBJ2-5	CASSQDWPAGGFGQYF
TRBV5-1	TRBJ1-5	CASSLAGLRNQPQHF
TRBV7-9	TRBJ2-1	CASRQDPGQGAGNEQFF
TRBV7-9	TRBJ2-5	CASSSGLGGRETQYF
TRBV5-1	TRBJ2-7	CASSLAGGDVSYEQYF
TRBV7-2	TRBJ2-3	CASSSRRGAGDTQYF
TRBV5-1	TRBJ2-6	CASKPLISGANVLTF
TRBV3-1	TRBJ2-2	CASSSTGGPTGELFF
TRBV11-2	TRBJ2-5	CASSLDRGIQETQYF
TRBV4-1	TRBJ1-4	CASSQVWGTEKLFF
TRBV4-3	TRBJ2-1	CASSQEQLYNEQFF